These 7 T cell receptor beta chains came from one sample sequenced in a study of technical replicates of blood from several donors. The assay was immunoSEQ multiplex PCR, and TCRdb's table has in-frame clones only and misses some. Of around 61,000 clones listed, 95% to 98% were seen once; the top ten hold 0.19%. Sequencing input: T cells isolated from PBMCs. Every receptor here comes from a human donor in good health.

The rearrangement uses TRBV19 and TRBJ1-1; 9 bases align to TRBD1. In germline, CDR1 is LNHDA, CDR2 SQIVND (reference sequence). CDR3 length equals 12 residues. J lost 6 bases, V lost 9 bases, and 5 bases had no gene match. CDR3 amino acids: CASCTGGSEAFF. The CDR3 DNA follows: TGTGCCAGCTGTACAGGGGGCTCTGAAGCTTTCTTT.

J is TRBJ2-7 and V is TRBV4-1, with D perhaps matching TRBD1 (6 bases). Germline lookup yields CDR1 MGHRA and CDR2 YSYEKL. The CDR3 is made up of 16 amino acids. The V gene lost 3 bases and the J gene lost 6 bases, with 21 bases spanning the gap. CDR3: CASSHSRTEASSEQYF. CDR3 bases: TGCGCCAGCAGCCACTCTCGGACAGAAGCTTCCAGCGAGCAGTACTTC.

The chain uses TRBV5-1 and TRBJ1-3; 7 bases are shared with TRBD1. The V segment lost 3 bases and the J segment 2 bases; nucleotides outside the gene matches: 8. Germline V gene lookup returns CDR1 SGHRS and CDR2 YFSETQ. CDR3 length: 16 residues. In DNA form, the CDR3 reads TGCGCCAGCAGCTCCCATACCACAGGGGCTGGAAACACCATATATTTT. Its protein is CASSSHTTGAGNTIYF.

The V gene is TRBV27, the J gene TRBJ2-7; 8 bases are shared with TRBD1. Trimming took 0 bases from V and 4 from J; bases not matched to a gene: 5. CDR3 length equals 15 residues. CDR1 is MNHEY and CDR2 is SMNVEV in the germline V gene (reference sequence). CDR3 sequence reads: CASSLSIGTGYEQYF. The DNA for the CDR3 is TGTGCCAGCAGTTTATCGATCGGGACAGGATACGAGCAGTACTTC.

The chain employs TRBV4-1 and TRBJ2-7, with 7 nucleotides matching TRBD1. CDR1 is MGHRA and CDR2 is YSYEKL in the germline V gene. V shed 4 bases, J shed 2 bases, and the junction held 8 bases outside the gene matches. The CDR3 is 15 residues long. CDR3 protein: CASSPTSRGTYEQYF. The DNA of the CDR3 is TGCGCCAGCAGCCCTACCTCCAGGGGGACCTACGAGCAGTACTTC.

For this clone: One end of the junction is discordant with germline, which a read error may explain. The rearrangement links TRBV7-7 to TRBJ2-5, with TRBD1 identical over 11 bases. The CDR3 has 15 residues. CDR1 SSHAT and CDR2 FNYEAQ come from the germline V gene (reference sequence). CDR3 amino acids: CASSLRDRGQETQYF. CDR3 DNA: TGTGCTAGCAGCTTACGGGACAGGGGGCAAGAGACCCAGTACTTC.

This clone appeared a single time. The V and J genes are TRBV7-3 and TRBJ2-3; D possibly corresponds to TRBD1 (7 bases). The CDR3 totals 17 residues. Between the trimmed V and J ends, which lost 3 bases and 2 bases, there was a span of 18 bases. CDR1 and CDR2 (germline): SGHTA, FQGTGA. CDR3 sequence reads: CASSLTPGDSTTDTQYF. CDR3 nucleotides: TGTGCCAGCAGCTTGACTCCGGGGGACAGTACCACAGATACGCAGTATTTT.